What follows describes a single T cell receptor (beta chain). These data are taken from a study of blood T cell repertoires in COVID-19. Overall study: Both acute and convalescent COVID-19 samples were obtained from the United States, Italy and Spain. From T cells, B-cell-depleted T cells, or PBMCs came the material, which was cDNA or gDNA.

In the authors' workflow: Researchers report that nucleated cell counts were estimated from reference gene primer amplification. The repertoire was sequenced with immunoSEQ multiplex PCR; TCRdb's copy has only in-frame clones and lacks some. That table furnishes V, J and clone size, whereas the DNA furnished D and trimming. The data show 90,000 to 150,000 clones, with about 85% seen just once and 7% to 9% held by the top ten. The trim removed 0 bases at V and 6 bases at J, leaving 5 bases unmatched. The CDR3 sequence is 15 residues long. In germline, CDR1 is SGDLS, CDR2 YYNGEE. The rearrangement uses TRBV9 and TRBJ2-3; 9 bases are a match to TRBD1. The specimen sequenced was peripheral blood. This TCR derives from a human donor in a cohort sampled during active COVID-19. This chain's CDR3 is CASSVGPGTGDTQYF. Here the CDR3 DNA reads TGTGCCAGCAGCGTAGGTCCCGGGACAGGGGATACGCAGTATTTT. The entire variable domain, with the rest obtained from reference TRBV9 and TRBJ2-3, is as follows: DSGVTQTPKHLITATGQRVTLRCSPRSGDLSVYWYQQSLDQGLQFLIQYYNGEERAKGNILERFSAQQFPDLHSELNLSSLELGDSALYFCASSVGPGTGDTQYFGPGTRLTVL.